This entry concerns a single TCR beta chain. The target antigen is unknown. CDR3 length: 14 residues. Germline values: CDR1 SGHRS, CDR2 YFSETQ. This entry comes from a study of post-analysis software for immune sequencing data. Study context: The disease courses covered relapsing-remitting, secondary progressive and progressive-relapsing multiple sclerosis. Notes on the study in general: Normalized Chao1 diversity was significantly lower in multiple sclerosis patients than in controls. In patients, five TRBV segments were more frequent than in controls, with TRBV5-6, TRBV5-1 and TRBV20-1 among them. Analysis by F measure revealed that same-batch samples clustered strongly together.

Incorporated into the TCR beta cDNA libraries were unique molecular identifiers, which served to reduce PCR and sequencing biases. Roughly 500,000 cDNA molecules were obtained per 1 to 10 million input T cells. TCRdb reprocessed the PCR reads with MiXCR, giving one entry per CDR3 protein. The sample gives some 260,000 distinct CDR3 sequences, 30% to 45% of which show up once; under 5.5% is in the top ten. Material: blood. The chain recombines TRBV5-1 with TRBJ2-7, with D possibly matching TRBD2 (5 bases). TRBJ2-4 explains the end of the DNA better; the J call may be wrong. The sequence was obtained from a girl aged 10 to 17 with multiple sclerosis. For the CDR3, the DNA is TGCGCCAGCAGCTTTGACGCCGGGGAAAACATTCAGTACTTC. Amino acid sequence: CASSFDAGENIQYF.